The rows below give T cell receptor beta chains drawn from one sample of a study of response to subunit inactivated influenza vaccine. TCRdb passed the RT-PCR reads through MiXCR, listing each CDR3 protein once. The sample yields hundreds of thousands of distinct CDR3 sequences, more than 15% seen once. The specimen comprised PBMCs from blood, sampled about 11 days after vaccination. These receptors were obtained from a man in his forties or fifties who received an inactivated influenza vaccine. CDR3s include the opening cysteine and the closing phenylalanine or tryptophan. A D gene is named only where the DNA matches it firmly. Not every row has a clone size; where given, it reads once, few, many or a size class.

abundance | d_gene | j_gene | v_gene | CDR3nt | CDR3aa
many | TRBD1 | TRBJ2-2 | TRBV24-1 | TGTGCCACCAGTGATGGGACAGCGAACACCGGGGAGCTGTTTTTT | CATSDGTANTGELFF
. | . | TRBJ2-5 | TRBV7-2 | TGTGCCAGCAGCTTAGGTGTGGGGGGCGGAGAGACCCAGTACTTC | CASSLGVGGGETQYF
few | . | TRBJ1-6 | TRBV6-1 | TGTGCCACCCAAGGGGGAGCCTATAATTCACCCCTCCACTTT | CATQGGAYNSPLHF
many | . | TRBJ2-5 | TRBV5-1 | TGCGCCAGCAGCTTGGTGGCAGGGCTGCAAGAGACCCAGTACTTC | CASSLVAGLQETQYF
. | TRBD2 | TRBJ2-1 | TRBV4-2 | TGTGCCAGCAGCCAAGAGGTTGATAGCGGGGGCCACTACAATGAGCAGTTCTTC | CASSQEVDSGGHYNEQFF
. | TRBD1 | TRBJ2-7 | TRBV7-2 | TGTGCCAGCAGCCTAGTCCCGGGGACAGGCAACGAGCAGTACTTC | CASSLVPGTGNEQYF
few | TRBD1 | TRBJ1-1 | TRBV5-1 | TGCGCCAGCAGCTCACAGGGGGCCCCGAACACTGAAGCTTTCTTT | CASSSQGAPNTEAFF
few | TRBD2 | TRBJ2-3 | TRBV10-3 | TGTGCCATCAGTGAGGCGGGGGGGCAAGATACGCAGTATTTT | CAISEAGGQDTQYF
. | . | TRBJ2-7 | TRBV11-2 | TGTGCCAGCAGCTTAAGGTTGACAGTTTCCTACGAGCAGTACTTC | CASSLRLTVSYEQYF
few | . | TRBJ1-1 | TRBV20-1 | TGCAGTCCTAACAGCCCGGGGAGGAACACTGAAGCTTTCTTT | CSPNSPGRNTEAFF
. | . | TRBJ2-7 | TRBV5-1 | TGCGCCAGCAGCTTGGCGGTCGGGACGGACTACGAGCAGTACTTC | CASSLAVGTDYEQYF
many | . | TRBJ2-7 | TRBV5-1 | TGCGCCAGCAGCCCCGCATCCGGGACAACTTACGAGCAGTACTTC | CASSPASGTTYEQYF
. | . | TRBJ2-7 | TRBV21-1 | TGTGCCAGCAGCTCCCGGGGGGCTATGGTCGGGCAGTACTTC | CASSSRGAMVGQYF
few | . | TRBJ2-7 | TRBV5-1 | TGCGCCAGCCGATGGGATCCGGCCTACGAGCAGTACTTC | CASRWDPAYEQYF
few | . | TRBJ2-1 | TRBV6-5 | TGTGCCAGCAGTTACGCGAGGTCAGGGAGAAGTTACAATGAGCAGTTCTTC | CASSYARSGRSYNEQFF
. | TRBD2 | TRBJ2-7 | TRBV4-3 | TGCGCCAGCAGCCACGAAGCGGGACTAGTCCCCTACGAGCAGTACTTC | CASSHEAGLVPYEQYF
. | TRBD2 | TRBJ2-7 | TRBV10-2 | TGCGCCAGCAGTGAGGGACTAGCGGGTTTCTCCTACGAGCAGTACTTC | CASSEGLAGFSYEQYF
many | . | TRBJ1-2 | TRBV6-2/TRBV6-3 | TGTGCTACGGGGGGCACCTATGGCTACACCTTC | CATGGTYGYTF
. | . | TRBJ2-5 | TRBV7-2 | TGTGCCAGCAGCTTATCTGTGGGAGAGACCCAGTACTTC | CASSLSVGETQYF
. | . | TRBJ1-3 | TRBV4-1 | TGCGCCAGCAGCCAAGAGCGGACACTCTCTGGAAACACCATATATTTT | CASSQERTLSGNTIYF
. | . | TRBJ2-5 | TRBV20-1 | TGCAGTGCTAAAACAGGGCGGCGCGAGACCCAGTACTTC | CSAKTGRRETQYF
. | . | TRBJ2-5 | TRBV29-1 | TGCAGCGTCGCCGGACTACAACAAGAGACCCAGTACTTC | CSVAGLQQETQYF
. | . | TRBJ2-7 | TRBV6-5 | TGTGCCAGCAGTTTTGGGGTATACTACGAGCAGTACTTC | CASSFGVYYEQYF
. | . | TRBJ2-1 | TRBV15 | TGTGCCACAGGAGTAGGAGGCAACTACAATGAGCAGTTCTTC | CATGVGGNYNEQFF
. | . | TRBJ1-4 | TRBV7-8 | TGTGCCAGCAGCCCGCCGCGGGTCGCAACTAATGAAAAACTGTTTTTT | CASSPPRVATNEKLFF
many | TRBD1 | TRBJ2-3 | TRBV29-1 | TGCAGCGTGGCGGGACAGGGGGCTTTAGATACGCAGTATTTT | CSVAGQGALDTQYF
. | TRBD2 | TRBJ2-3 | TRBV11-1 | TGTGCCAGCAGCCGTACACCCCCGGGACTAGCGGTACCAGATACGCAGTATTTT | CASSRTPPGLAVPDTQYF